Below, 15 T cell receptor beta chains from the same sample are listed, as sequenced in a study of monozygotic twins with inflammatory bowel disease. TCRdb re-called the 5' RACE reads; every CDR3 protein appears as one record, without DNA. This sample contains around 200,000 distinct CDR3 sequences. Source material: blood. The source is a human donor with ulcerative colitis or Crohn's disease, or a healthy co-twin of an affected twin (not recorded which).

The chain links TRBV12-3 or TRBV12-4 to TRBJ1-2; TCRdb's D gene call, TRBD1, goes unchecked for lack of DNA. The CDR3 runs to 14 residues. CDR3 sequence: CASSLSGQNYGYTF.

The chain is built from TRBV19 and TRBJ1-5. CDR1 and CDR2 from the germline V gene are LNHDA and SQIVND (reference sequence). This CDR3 comprises 15 residues. CDR3 residues: CATETTVYSNQPQHF.

The chain links TRBV24-1 to TRBJ1-5. This CDR3 contains 14 residues. Germline V gene lookup returns CDR1 KGHDR and CDR2 SFDVKD. The chain's CDR3 is CATSDSGSNQPQHF.

This chain uses TRBV5-1 with TRBJ1-1; TCRdb lists TRBD1, though no DNA is available to test this call. This CDR3 has 15 amino acids. Germline lookup yields CDR1 SGHRS and CDR2 YFSETQ. CDR3 in amino acids: CASSLVLGTNTEAFF.

V is TRBV11-2 and J is TRBJ2-7. CDR1 is SGHAT, CDR2 FQNNGV, per germline. The CDR3 runs 14 residues. The CDR3 sequence is CASSLGGSAYEQYF.

The J gene is TRBJ2-1, the V gene TRBV9. This CDR3 has 15 residues. Germline CDR1 SGDLS, CDR2 YYNGEE. CDR3 sequence: CASSVVEGNYNEQFF.

Here the CDR3 reads CASSWTGVQEKLFF. V usage is TRBV4-1 and J usage is TRBJ1-4; TCRdb names TRBD1, which stays unverified in the absence of DNA. The CDR3 is made up of 14 amino acids. The germline CDR1 and CDR2 sequences are MGHRA and YSYEKL.

This chain joins TRBV7-3 and TRBJ1-6. The CDR3 loop spans 17 amino acids. CDR1 and CDR2 from the germline V gene are SGHTA and FQGTGA. The CDR3 sequence: CASSLSGRPGVDSPLHF. Supplemented by reference TRBV7-3 and TRBJ1-6, the full variable domain reads GAGVSQTPSNKVTEKGKYVELRCDPISGHTALYWYRQSLGQGPEFLIYFQGTGAADDSGLPNDRFFAVRPEGSVSTLKIQRTERGDSAVYLCASSLSGRPGVDSPLHFGNGTRLTVT.

This chain uses TRBV20-1 with TRBJ2-1; there is no DNA to check the TCRdb D call of TRBD1. CDR3 size: 14 residues. Germline CDR1 DFQATT, CDR2 SNEGSKA (reference sequence). The CDR3 protein is CSASPGQGANEQFF.

The chain recombines TRBV18 with TRBJ2-7; TCRdb names TRBD2, which stays unverified in the absence of DNA. CDR1 and CDR2 (germline): KGHSH, LQKENI. The CDR3 is 14 amino acids. The CDR3 loop is CASSPGLRGVEQYF. The variable domain in full, completed from reference TRBV18 and TRBJ2-7, reads NAGVMQNPRHLVRRRGQEARLRCSPMKGHSHVYWYRQLPEEGLKFMVYLQKENIIDESGMPKERFSAEFPKEGPSILRIQQVVRGDSAAYFCASSPGLRGVEQYFGPGTRLTVT.

The chain carries TRBV6-5 and TRBJ2-5; TCRdb outputs TRBD1, but without DNA this stays unchecked. Germline-derived CDR1 and CDR2 are MNHEY and SVGAGI. The CDR3 consists of 16 residues. The CDR3 spells CASSYRDRGAQETQYF.

The chain uses TRBV28 and TRBJ1-2; TCRdb calls TRBD1, which cannot be checked without DNA. Germline lookup yields CDR1 MDHEN and CDR2 SYDVKM. This CDR3 is built from 15 residues. The CDR3: CASSLGREINYGYTF.

The chain has TRBV20-1 and TRBJ2-3; with no DNA, the TCRdb D assignment of TRBD1 cannot be verified. The CDR3 contains 14 residues. The V gene's germline CDR1 is DFQATT and CDR2 SNEGSKA (reference sequence). CDR3 amino acids: CSAGGGVGADTQYF.

Here the CDR3 reads CASSPNRGGTPKRPNTEAFF. The rearrangement links TRBV7-2 to TRBJ1-1; the TCRdb D gene call, TRBD1, has no DNA to confirm it. CDR3 length: 20 residues. Germline CDR1 reads SGHTA; CDR2 reads FQGNSA.

The chain employs TRBV10-3 and TRBJ2-2; TCRdb selects TRBD1, and the lack of DNA leaves this call unchecked. The germline V gene encodes CDR1 ENHRY and CDR2 SYGVKD. The CDR3 loop spans 15 amino acids. CDR3 sequence: CAIRGGGGNTGELFF.